These 26 T cell receptor beta chains came from one sample sequenced in a study of blood T cell repertoires in COVID-19. The method was immunoSEQ multiplex PCR; TCRdb's version includes in-frame clones alone and lacks a portion of them. The top ten hold under 2.5% of the sample, which has roughly 160,000 clones, roughly 80% seen once. The specimen sequenced was peripheral blood. The receptors stem from a woman older than 75 with acute or convalescent COVID-19.

The chain links TRBV5-6 to TRBJ2-1; D gene unclear. Trimming stripped 4 bases from V and 6 bases from J, with 14 bases between. In germline, CDR1 is SGHDT, CDR2 YYEEEE. The CDR3 extends over 14 amino acids. The CDR3 loop reads CASSLIPGSNEQFF. CDR3 coding DNA: TGTGCCAGCAGCCTAATTCCGGGTAGCAATGAGCAGTTCTTC.

The CDR3 DNA sequence: TGTGCCAGCAGCCAAACACCTCTCTATGGCTACACCTTC. Translation: CASSQTPLYGYTF. The J gene is TRBJ1-2, the V gene TRBV7-2; D not certain. Trimming removed 5 bases from V and 4 bases from J, with 11 bases in between. Germline CDR1 and CDR2: SGHTA and FQGNSA. The CDR3 totals 13 residues.

V and J are TRBV11-1 and TRBJ2-7; D ambiguous. Trimming shortened V by 1 base and J by 4 bases, and 17 bases separated the two germline ends. The CDR3 is 16 amino acids. Germline V gives CDR1 SGHAT, CDR2 FQDESV (reference sequence). The CDR3 protein is CASSLGLVTTRYEQYF. CDR3 nucleotides: TGTGCCAGCAGCTTAGGATTAGTGACCACGAGGTACGAGCAGTACTTC.

This clone was recorded a few times. J is TRBJ1-3 and V is TRBV9, with D possibly matching TRBD1 (5 bases). This CDR3 comprises 14 residues. Germline values: CDR1 SGDLS, CDR2 YYNGEE. V was shortened by 4 bases and J by 0 bases, with 8 bases between the two germline ends. In DNA, the CDR3 is TGTGCCAGCAGCTTAGACAGCTCTGGAAACACCATATATTTT. It specifies CASSLDSSGNTIYF.

The gene calls are TRBV25-1 and TRBJ1-5, with D hard to call. CDR3 length equals 14 residues. The V gene's germline CDR1 is MGHDK and CDR2 SYGVNS. Deletions cut 3 bases from V and 0 bases from J, with 6 bases between. This CDR3 is CASSDPDSNQPQHF. The DNA of the CDR3 is TGTGCCAGCAGTGACCCAGATAGCAATCAGCCCCAGCATTTT. Filled out from reference TRBV25-1 and TRBJ1-5, the complete variable domain reads EADIYQTPRYLVIGTGKKITLECSQTMGHDKMYWYQQDPGMELHLIHYSYGVNSTEKGDLSSESTVSRIRTEHFPLTLESARPSHTSQYLCASSDPDSNQPQHFGDGTRLSIL.

The V and J genes are TRBV2 and TRBJ2-7; a weak D match, TRBD1 (7 bases). The CDR3 sequence is 14 residues long. The V end was cut by 8 bases, the J end by 0 bases, with 14 bases between. CDR1 SNHLY and CDR2 FYNNEI come from the germline V gene. The CDR3: CASRGTVSSYEQYF. CDR3 DNA sequence: TGTGCCAGCCGCGGGACAGTTAGCTCCTACGAGCAGTACTTC.

The rearrangement joins TRBV7-2 to TRBJ2-1; the D is unclear. The CDR3 extends over 14 amino acids. CDR1 SGHTA and CDR2 FQGNSA come from the germline V gene. V was shortened by 0 bases and J by 4 bases, with 7 bases between the two germline ends. The CDR3: CASSLASDYNEQFF. CDR3 coding DNA: TGTGCCAGCAGCTTAGCGTCAGATTACAATGAGCAGTTCTTC.

The V call is TRBV4-2, the J call TRBJ1-4; TRBD1 matches 7 bases. V dropped 4 bases and J dropped 8; count of bases not matched to a gene: 7. Germline V lookup: CDR1 LGHNA, CDR2 YNFKEQ. CDR3 length: 14 amino acids. CDR3 DNA sequence: TGTGCCAGCAGCCTAACAGGGGTAAGGGAAAAACTGTTTTTT. Encoded protein: CASSLTGVREKLFF.

V is TRBV2 and J is TRBJ1-6, with D possibly matching TRBD1 (6 bases). The CDR3 covers 15 residues. CDR1 SNHLY and CDR2 FYNNEI come from the germline V gene. V was cut by 10 bases and J by 9 bases, with 22 bases left in between. The CDR3 nucleotides are TGTGCCACCAGCCCCCGGGGGGCGCAGAGTTCACCCCTCCACTTT. It codes for CATSPRGAQSSPLHF.

V and J are TRBV27 and TRBJ2-3, with D possibly being TRBD1 (6 bases). The CDR3 loop spans 13 amino acids. Trimming removed 6 bases from V and 6 bases from J, with 13 bases in between. Looked up from germline, CDR1 is MNHEY and CDR2 is SMNVEV (reference sequence). CDR3 residues: CASSYRVSDTQYF. The CDR3 nucleotides are TGTGCCAGCAGCTACAGGGTGAGCGATACGCAGTATTTT.

The genes are TRBV5-1 and TRBJ1-5, with D hard to call. This CDR3 is 15 amino acids long. Germline CDR1 SGHRS, CDR2 YFSETQ. The V end lost 0 bases, the J end lost 3 bases, and 10 bases lay between the germline ends. This CDR3 is CASSLAGASNQPQHF. For the CDR3, the DNA is TGCGCCAGCAGCTTGGCCGGAGCCTCCAATCAGCCCCAGCATTTT.

The rearrangement joins TRBV6-5 to TRBJ2-7; 9 bases map to TRBD1. J was trimmed by 7 bases and V by 6 bases; bases with no gene match: 10. The CDR3 loop spans 14 amino acids. Germline V gene sequence: CDR1 MNHEY, CDR2 SVGAGI. CDR3 in amino acids: CASSTGTGLREQYF. CDR3 coding DNA: TGTGCCAGCAGCACCGGGACAGGGCTTAGGGAGCAGTACTTC.

This chain links TRBV18 with TRBJ2-2; no firm D call. CDR1 and CDR2 from the germline V gene are KGHSH and LQKENI. The V gene lost 3 bases and the J gene lost 2 bases, with 7 bases spanning the gap. This CDR3 is 14 amino acids long. The CDR3 here is CASSPLPNTGELFF. In nucleotides, the CDR3 is TGTGCCAGCTCACCCCTACCCAACACCGGGGAGCTGTTTTTT.

This clone appeared a single time. V is TRBV29-1 and J is TRBJ1-5, with 9 nucleotides matching TRBD1. Germline CDR1 and CDR2: SQVTM and ANQGSEA. CDR3 length: 13 residues. V lost 7 bases and J lost 5; bases outside the gene matches: 6. The CDR3 sequence: CSATGGADQPQHF. CDR3 in DNA: TGCAGCGCCACAGGGGGCGCGGATCAGCCCCAGCATTTT. The complete variable domain, with remaining parts taken from reference TRBV29-1 and TRBJ1-5, reads SAVISQKPSRDICQRGTSLTIQCQVDSQVTMMFWYRQQPGQSLTLIATANQGSEATYESGFVIDKFPISRPNLTFSTLTVSNMSPEDSSIYLCSATGGADQPQHFGDGTRLSIL.

The chain is built from TRBV5-4 and TRBJ2-3; the match to TRBD2 covers 8 bases. This CDR3 region has 15 residues. The germline CDR1 and CDR2 sequences are SGHNT and YYREEE (reference sequence). With 4 bases clipped from V and 1 base from J, the junction kept 5 bases outside the gene matches. CDR3 region: CASSLQRGRTDTQYF. As DNA, the CDR3 is TGTGCCAGCAGCCTTCAGCGGGGGCGCACAGATACGCAGTATTTT.

The gene calls are TRBV15 and TRBJ2-7; 7 nucleotides line up with TRBD1. Per the germline V gene, CDR1 is LNHNV and CDR2 is YYDKDF (reference sequence). V shed 0 bases, J shed 6 bases, and the junction held 8 bases outside the gene matches. The CDR3 runs to 15 residues. CDR3 nucleotide sequence: TGTGCCACCAGCAGAGATGAGGGGGCCTGGGGCGAGCAGTACTTC. This codes for CATSRDEGAWGEQYF.

The chain uses TRBV4-1 and TRBJ2-3, with D possibly being TRBD2 (6 bases). Trimming took 4 bases from V and 2 from J, leaving 7 bases between them. Germline CDR1 and CDR2: MGHRA and YSYEKL. The CDR3 is made up of 13 amino acids. In nucleotides, the CDR3 is TGCGCCAGCAGCCTGGACTACACAGATACGCAGTATTTT. Protein sequence: CASSLDYTDTQYF.

This clone is a singleton in its sample. The gene calls are TRBV11-1 and TRBJ2-7; 14 nucleotides align to TRBD2. The ends lost 5 bases at V and 5 bases at J; junction bases unmatched: 5. CDR1 and CDR2 (germline): SGHAT, FQDESV (reference sequence). This CDR3 region has 15 residues. CDR3 nucleotide sequence: TGTGCCAGCAGCCCCCGACTAGCGGGGGGGCACGAGCAGTACTTC. Translation gives CASSPRLAGGHEQYF. The whole variable domain, filled in from reference TRBV11-1 and TRBJ2-7, reads EAEVAQSPRYKITEKSQAVAFWCDPISGHATLYWYRQILGQGPELLVQFQDESVVDDSQLPKDRFSAERLKGVDSTLKIQPAELGDSAMYLCASSPRLAGGHEQYFGPGTRLTVT.

The V and J genes are TRBV10-3 and TRBJ2-5, with D possibly matching TRBD1 (5 bases). V was trimmed by 6 bases and J by 3 bases, leaving 8 bases between them. The germline V gene encodes CDR1 ENHRY and CDR2 SYGVKD. The CDR3 is 12 residues long. The CDR3: CAISDRKETQYF. In DNA, the CDR3 is TGTGCCATCAGCGACAGAAAAGAGACCCAGTACTTC.

The chain employs TRBV30 and TRBJ1-3, with a tentative D call TRBD1 (6 bases). The length of the CDR3 is 14 residues. V was shortened by 1 base and J by 1 base, with 8 bases between the two germline ends. Per germline, CDR1 GTSNPN and CDR2 SVGIG (reference sequence). The CDR3 bases are TGTGCCTGGAGTGCCGGGACATCTGGAAACACCATATATTTT. Encoded protein: CAWSAGTSGNTIYF.

The genes are TRBV20-1 and TRBJ2-5, with a possible D match to TRBD2 (5 bases). V gave up 5 bases and J gave up 4 bases, with 5 bases separating them. Germline V gene sequence: CDR1 DFQATT, CDR2 SNEGSKA (reference sequence). The CDR3 is 10 residues long. The CDR3 is CSARGETQYF. CDR3 DNA sequence: TGCAGTGCTCGGGGAGAGACCCAGTACTTC.

With regard to this clone: One end of the junction varies from germline; a read error may be responsible. The CDR3 loop is CARSRLTEGTGELFF. CDR3 in DNA: TGCGCCCGCAGCCGACTTACGGAAGGTACCGGGGAGCTGTTTTTT. This chain links TRBV10-1 with TRBJ2-2; D is ambiguous. CDR1 and CDR2 from the germline V gene are WNHNN and SYGVQD (reference sequence). CDR3 length: 15 amino acids.

This chain joins TRBV7-3 and TRBJ2-2; 7 nucleotides match TRBD1. CDR3 length: 16 amino acids. The germline V gene encodes CDR1 SGHTA and CDR2 FQGTGA. The ends lost 5 bases at V and 5 bases at J; junction bases unmatched: 11. The CDR3 bases are TGTGCCAGCAGCCCTGGGACAGAAATGAGGACCGGGGAGCTGTTTTTT. Protein: CASSPGTEMRTGELFF.

This clone occurred once. The V call is TRBV11-2, the J call TRBJ2-1, with 9 bases that match TRBD2. Germline-derived CDR1 and CDR2 are SGHAT and FQNNGV. The CDR3 has 12 amino acids. With V trimmed by 5 bases and J by 15 bases, 8 bases remained unmatched. CDR3 DNA: TGTGCCAGCAGCCAACTAGCGGGTTCGGGGTTCTTC. Translation gives CASSQLAGSGFF.

The chain recombines TRBV5-4 with TRBJ2-3; TRBD2 agrees at 8 bases. Unmatched junction bases numbered 2, after V lost 0 bases and J lost 5 bases. Germline assignment: CDR1 SGHNT and CDR2 YYREEE (reference sequence). CDR3 length equals 14 residues. The CDR3 region is CASSLVAGGDTQYF. The CDR3 DNA reads TGTGCCAGCAGCTTGGTTGCGGGAGGAGATACGCAGTATTTT. The full variable domain, in which reference TRBV5-4 and TRBJ2-3 provide the parts outside the CDR3, is ETGVTQSPTHLIKTRGQQVTLRCSSQSGHNTVSWYQQALGQGPQFIFQYYREEENGRGNFPPRFSGLQFPNYSSELNVNALELDDSALYLCASSLVAGGDTQYFGPGTRLTVL.

The chain links TRBV6-2 or TRBV6-3 to TRBJ2-1; D is ambiguous. The CDR3 spans 17 residues. Germline CDR1 is MNHEY and CDR2 is SVGEGT. V was shortened by 0 bases and J by 0 bases, with 12 bases between the two germline ends. The CDR3, as DNA: TGTGCCAGCAGTTACTCGGGTATCGGAGCCTCCTACAATGAGCAGTTCTTC. Translated: CASSYSGIGASYNEQFF.